The T cell receptor beta chain described here comes from a study of memory B cells and T cells in multiple sclerosis. CFSE-dim autoproliferating and CFSE-high non-proliferating T cells from unstimulated culture were sequenced separately. About 50 million CFSE-labeled PBMCs were cultured around 7 days unstimulated, then replicate wells were pooled. PBMCs were labeled with approximately 0.53 uM CFSE and cultured without exogenous stimuli. A few counts support this clone. The antigen is not known. This table comes from immunoSEQ multiplex PCR, and its TCRdb copy is limited to in-frame clones, with some not included. The data show under 50,000 clones, over 70% seen once. The germline V gene has CDR1 SGHTA and CDR2 FQGNSA. The CDR3 runs 13 residues. Trimming cost V 0 bases and J 5 bases, with 6 bases left between them.

The chain couples TRBV7-2 to TRBJ2-3, with D possibly TRBD2 on 6 matching bases. The clonotype comes from a human donor with multiple sclerosis. The source material was PBMCs from blood kept in culture. CDR3 bases: TGTGCCAGCAGCTTAGCCGGGAGAGATACGCAGTATTTT. Residues: CASSLAGRDTQYF. Looking up the rest from reference TRBV7-2 and TRBJ2-3 gives the full variable domain: GAGVSQSPSNKVTEKGKDVELRCDPISGHTALYWYRQSLGQGLEFLIYFQGNSAPDKSGLPSDRFSAERTGGSVSTLTIQRTQQEDSAVYLCASSLAGRDTQYFGPGTRLTVL.